The clone carrying this T cell receptor (beta chain) was recorded at least ten times. Antigen: not known. This entry belongs to a study of T-cell reconstitution after alpha-beta-depleted transplantation in children. General study results and limits: The study reportedly traced alpha-beta T cells about two months after transplant to several hundred expanded graft clones. When one year had passed after transplant, most T-cell counts and diversity came from newly produced T cells.

The V gene's germline CDR1 is SGHRS and CDR2 YFSETQ. With V trimmed by 1 base and J by 0 bases, 0 bases remained unmatched. The CDR3 runs 15 residues. Preparation of the TCRbeta library involved a method that used unique molecular identifiers. Each CDR3 protein is one row after TCRdb ran MiXCR on the PCR reads. The sample contains around 700,000 distinct CDR3 sequences, about 12% of which appear only once. The V gene is TRBV5-1, the J gene TRBJ2-2, with 7 bases matching TRBD1. The receptor comes from a girl aged 2 to 9 with congenital amegakaryocytic thrombocytopenia, due to receive a stem cell transplant. The sequences come from PBMCs, collected before TCRalphabeta/CD19-depleted stem cell transplant. The CDR3 spells CASSLTGANTGELFF. CDR3 in DNA: TGCGCCAGCAGCTTGACAGGGGCGAACACCGGGGAGCTGTTTTTT.